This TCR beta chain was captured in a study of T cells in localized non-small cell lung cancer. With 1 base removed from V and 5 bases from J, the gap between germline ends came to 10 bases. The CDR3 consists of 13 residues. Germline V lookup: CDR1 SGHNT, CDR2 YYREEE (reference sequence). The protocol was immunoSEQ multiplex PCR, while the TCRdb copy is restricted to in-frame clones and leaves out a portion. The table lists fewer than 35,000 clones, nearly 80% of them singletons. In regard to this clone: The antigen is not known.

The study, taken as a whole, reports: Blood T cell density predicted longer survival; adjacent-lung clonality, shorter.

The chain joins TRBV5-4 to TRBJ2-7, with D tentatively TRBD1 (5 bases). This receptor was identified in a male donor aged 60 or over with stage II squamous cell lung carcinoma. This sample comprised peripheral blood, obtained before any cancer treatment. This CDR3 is CASSLFQGHEQYF. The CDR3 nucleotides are TGTGCCAGCAGCTTGTTCCAGGGCCACGAGCAGTACTTC.